These 27 T cell receptor beta chains were all obtained from the same sample, sequenced in a study of shared clonotypes between healthy human individuals (dated by TCRdb to the early 2020s). The library was prepared using the immunoSEQ multiplex PCR assay. TCRdb took over this immuneACCESS table, retaining in-frame rearrangements with V and J assigned. Such tables are incomplete; in checked studies, under half of the missing clones stem from an unresolved V gene, and the remainder is unexplained. The sample table holds hundreds of thousands of clones, of which approximately 95% were seen once. Over 0.095% of the sample comes from the top ten. CD8 naive samples were obtained by positive selection for CCR7 among CD45RO-negative cells, yielding a CD45RA+CCR7+ population from which TemRA cells were excluded. Specimen: naive CD8+ T cells sorted from blood. The cell subset or site label on this specimen signifies: CD45RA+CCR7+. The receptors were sampled from a woman in her 30s in good health.

The chain employs TRBV28 and TRBJ2-7; 10 bases line up with TRBD1. Trimming at V came to 5 bases and at J to 0 bases, leaving 13 bases not matched to a gene. CDR3 length: 18 amino acids. The germline V gene has CDR1 MDHEN and CDR2 SYDVKM. DNA of the CDR3: TGTGCCAGCAGTCGTCCCGGGACAGGGGCCCGAACCTCCTACGAGCAGTACTTC. It is translated as CASSRPGTGARTSYEQYF. Full variable domain (missing parts from reference TRBV28 and TRBJ2-7): DVKVTQSSRYLVKRTGEKVFLECVQDMDHENMFWYRQDPGLGLRLIYFSYDVKMKEKGDIPEGYSVSREKKERFSLILESASTNQTSMYLCASSRPGTGARTSYEQYFGPGTRLTVT.

This clone was counted once. This chain connects TRBV13 to TRBJ2-5; D remains unclear. The CDR3 totals 12 residues. Trimming removed 1 base from V and 4 bases from J, with 4 bases in between. Germline-derived CDR1 and CDR2 are PRHDT and FYEKMQ (reference sequence). The CDR3 DNA reads as TGTGCCAGCAGCTTAGACCGAGAGACCCAGTACTTC. This translates into CASSLDRETQYF.

Turning to this clone: Other DNA sequences within the sample encode an identical CDR3. The chain couples TRBV27 to TRBJ2-7, with 12 bases that match TRBD2. Germline trimming cut 6 bases from V and 5 bases from J; bases unmatched to any gene: 5. From germline, CDR1 is MNHEY and CDR2 SMNVEV (reference sequence). The CDR3 loop spans 14 amino acids. The CDR3 sequence: CASSPGTSGHEQYF. In nucleotides, the CDR3 is TGTGCCAGCAGCCCCGGGACTAGCGGGCACGAGCAGTACTTC.

The chain has TRBV28 and TRBJ1-4; no reliable D call. Germline CDR1 is MDHEN and CDR2 is SYDVKM. CDR3 length equals 16 residues. V was trimmed by 0 bases and J by 2 bases, leaving 10 bases between them. CDR3 loop: CASSLWREGTNEKLFF. CDR3 nucleotides: TGTGCCAGCAGTTTATGGAGGGAGGGTACTAATGAAAAACTGTTTTTT.

V is TRBV28 and J is TRBJ2-7, with a weak D call TRBD2 (5 bases). Germline CDR1 MDHEN, CDR2 SYDVKM. Trimming pared 4 bases from V and 2 bases from J, leaving 9 bases between. There are 13 residues in the CDR3. The DNA of the CDR3 is TGTGCCAGCAGTTCCCCTAGCACCTACGAGCAGTACTTC. This gives the protein CASSSPSTYEQYF.

The chain links TRBV6-5 to TRBJ2-5; 11 positions match TRBD2. Germline CDR1 is MNHEY and CDR2 is SVGAGI. Trimming cost V 2 bases and J 4 bases; bases outside gene matches: 3. The CDR3 extends over 15 amino acids. The CDR3 region is CASSYNGLAGETQYF. The CDR3 DNA sequence: TGTGCCAGCAGTTACAACGGACTAGCGGGAGAGACCCAGTACTTC.

The V gene is TRBV28, the J gene TRBJ2-3; a possible D gene is TRBD2 (6 bases). The germline V gene has CDR1 MDHEN and CDR2 SYDVKM. V was clipped by 5 bases and J by 2 bases, with 11 bases between them. The CDR3 is 14 amino acids. The CDR3 sequence: CASSPTSNTDTQYF. The CDR3 DNA reads TGTGCCAGCAGTCCGACTAGTAACACAGATACGCAGTATTTT.

The rearrangement joins TRBV28 to TRBJ2-1; D possibly corresponds to TRBD1 (5 bases). The CDR3 consists of 14 residues. CDR1 MDHEN and CDR2 SYDVKM come from the germline V gene. Trimming took 6 bases from V and 7 from J, leaving 16 bases between them. The CDR3 coding sequence is TGTGCCAGCAGGACGCTCCAGGGTAAAAATGAGCAGTTCTTC. This translates into CASRTLQGKNEQFF.

As DNA, the CDR3 is TGTGCCACCAGCAGAGTCCAGGGGGCGCCCACTGAAGCTTTCTTT. It yields the protein CATSRVQGAPTEAFF. The V gene is TRBV15, the J gene TRBJ1-1; 8 bases align to TRBD1. With 1 base clipped from V and 4 bases from J, the junction kept 5 bases outside the gene matches. There are 15 residues in the CDR3. Germline CDR1 LNHNV, CDR2 YYDKDF (reference sequence).

The chain couples TRBV29-1 to TRBJ2-1; the D gene is possibly TRBD2 (5 bases). V was pared by 3 bases and J by 2 bases, with 17 bases between. CDR3 size: 16 residues. Germline V gene sequence: CDR1 SQVTM, CDR2 ANQGSEA. CDR3 in DNA: TGCAGCGTTGACGGGTTGGCGGGCGATCCCTACAATGAGCAGTTCTTC. It encodes CSVDGLAGDPYNEQFF.

The rearrangement uses TRBV29-1 and TRBJ2-7, with D hard to call. From germline, CDR1 is SQVTM and CDR2 ANQGSEA. The CDR3 has 12 residues. Trimming took 5 bases from V and 4 from J, leaving 12 bases between them. CDR3 in amino acids: CSVYLPGYEQYF. The CDR3 coding sequence is TGCAGCGTTTATCTGCCCGGGTACGAGCAGTACTTC.

V is TRBV7-8 and J is TRBJ2-7; the D is unclear. V was clipped by 10 bases and J by 0 bases, with 19 bases between them. This CDR3 comprises 15 residues. Germline V lookup: CDR1 SGHVS, CDR2 FQNEAQ. DNA of the CDR3: TGTGCCATCCACCGCTTGGACCATGGCTCCTACGAGCAGTACTTC. Residues: CAIHRLDHGSYEQYF.

V is TRBV29-1 and J is TRBJ2-5, with D perhaps TRBD2 (5 bases). Matching the DNA end better, TRBJ2-7 makes the J call doubtful. The CDR3 consists of 14 residues. Germline loops: CDR1 SQVTM, CDR2 ANQGSEA. Here the CDR3 reads CSVEVPGNGYEQYF. CDR3 nucleotide sequence: TGCAGCGTTGAAGTTCCCGGGAATGGGTACGAGCAGTACTTC.

The rearrangement uses TRBV28 and TRBJ1-1, with a weak D call TRBD1 (5 bases). V gave up 6 bases and J gave up 4 bases, with 15 bases separating them. Germline V gene data show CDR1 as MDHEN and CDR2 as SYDVKM. The CDR3 runs to 14 residues. The CDR3 protein is CASSPTPGGTEAFF. As DNA, the CDR3 is TGTGCCAGCAGCCCAACCCCCGGGGGCACTGAAGCTTTCTTT.

The chain has TRBV5-6 and TRBJ1-1; no firm D call. The germline V gene has CDR1 SGHDT and CDR2 YYEEEE. V was pared by 4 bases and J by 7 bases, with 11 bases between. The CDR3 sequence is 12 residues long. CDR3 nucleotides: TGTGCCAGCAGCCCCGCCGATAGTGAAGCTTTCTTT. It yields the protein CASSPADSEAFF.

The chain couples TRBV5-5 to TRBJ2-2, with D possibly TRBD2 on 5 matching bases. The CDR3 runs to 14 residues. The germline V gene encodes CDR1 SGHKS and CDR2 YYEKEE (reference sequence). Trimming stripped 1 base from V and 4 bases from J, with 8 bases between. CDR3 sequence reads: CASSLRGSTGELFF. The CDR3, as DNA: TGTGCCAGCAGCTTGCGAGGGAGCACCGGGGAGCTGTTTTTT.

V gene TRBV9 combines with J gene TRBJ2-7, with 9 positions matching TRBD1. Trimming cost V 4 bases and J 3 bases; bases outside gene matches: 5. Germline V CDR1 and CDR2: SGDLS, YYNGEE. The CDR3 sequence is 14 residues long. CDR3 sequence reads: CASSFGTGNYEQYF. DNA for the CDR3: TGTGCCAGCAGCTTCGGGACAGGGAACTACGAGCAGTACTTC.

The CDR3 coding sequence is TGTGCCAGTAGACAGGGGATTATCCCTGAAGCTTTCTTT. The encoded protein is CASRQGIIPEAFF. The chain carries TRBV28 and TRBJ1-1; 8 bases map to TRBD1. CDR1 MDHEN and CDR2 SYDVKM come from the germline V gene. J gave up 6 bases and V 9 bases, and 9 bases lay outside the gene matches. This CDR3 comprises 13 residues.

The V call is TRBV19, the J call TRBJ2-1; D is perhaps TRBD2 (5 bases). CDR3 length equals 14 residues. Trimming took 5 bases from V and 2 from J, leaving 10 bases between them. CDR1 is LNHDA and CDR2 is SQIVND in the germline V gene (reference sequence). CDR3 nucleotide sequence: TGTGCCAGTAGTTATGGGCGGGCCTACAATGAGCAGTTCTTC. As protein: CASSYGRAYNEQFF.

The rearrangement links TRBV4-2 to TRBJ1-1; D gene uncertain. This CDR3 has 13 residues. Per the germline V gene, CDR1 is LGHNA and CDR2 is YNFKEQ. V was pared by 1 base and J by 2 bases, with 5 bases between. CDR3 DNA: TGTGCCAGCAGCCAAGCCATCAACACTGAAGCTTTCTTT. Its translation is CASSQAINTEAFF.

The rearrangement uses TRBV10-3 and TRBJ1-2; no firm D call. Per germline, CDR1 ENHRY and CDR2 SYGVKD. CDR3 size: 14 residues. With 6 bases removed from V and 2 bases from J, the gap between germline ends came to 13 bases. The CDR3 region is CAISGLSPNYGYTF. The CDR3 DNA follows: TGTGCCATCAGCGGACTCTCCCCAAACTATGGCTACACCTTC.

The chain combines TRBV19 with TRBJ2-1; D gene uncertain. The CDR3 has 11 amino acids. Trimming left V 9 bases short and J 8 bases short, with 11 bases between. In germline, CDR1 is LNHDA, CDR2 SQIVND (reference sequence). For the CDR3, the DNA is TGTGCCAGCACAGCGTCACATGAGCAGTTCTTC. It codes for CASTASHEQFF.

The chain couples TRBV9 to TRBJ2-1; 8 bases map to TRBD2. This CDR3 spans 17 amino acids. In germline, CDR1 is SGDLS, CDR2 YYNGEE. Trimming removed 4 bases from V and 8 bases from J; junction bases left unmatched: 17. The CDR3 sequence: CASSPQQGTSDFYEQFF. In nucleotides, the CDR3 is TGTGCCAGCAGCCCCCAACAAGGGACTAGTGACTTCTATGAGCAGTTCTTC.

This chain joins TRBV19 and TRBJ2-5; the D is unclear. V was clipped by 3 bases and J by 5 bases, with 10 bases between them. The CDR3 loop spans 13 amino acids. Looked up from germline, CDR1 is LNHDA and CDR2 is SQIVND (reference sequence). This CDR3 is CASSIYVGETQYF. CDR3 in DNA: TGTGCCAGTAGTATTTATGTAGGGGAGACCCAGTACTTC. The full variable domain, with the rest looked up from reference TRBV19 and TRBJ2-5, is DGGITQSPKYLFRKEGQNVTLSCEQNLNHDAMYWYRQDPGQGLRLIYYSQIVNDFQKGDIAEGYSVSREKKESFPLTVTSAQKNPTAFYLCASSIYVGETQYFGPGTRLLVL.

The genes are TRBV11-2 and TRBJ2-1; 7 nucleotides align to TRBD2. With V trimmed by 3 bases and J by 2 bases, 7 bases remained unmatched. CDR3 length: 16 amino acids. CDR1 is SGHAT, CDR2 FQNNGV, per germline. For the CDR3, the DNA is TGTGCCAGCAGCTTCGTAGCGGGCCCCGCCTACAATGAGCAGTTCTTC. This codes for CASSFVAGPAYNEQFF.

This chain links TRBV7-6 with TRBJ2-1; TRBD2 matches at 9 bases. This CDR3 has 15 amino acids. Looked up from germline, CDR1 is SGHVS and CDR2 is FNYEAQ. Trimming cost V 3 bases and J 6 bases; bases outside gene matches: 6. DNA for the CDR3: TGTGCCAGCAGCTTGTGGCGGGAGGGTTCCAATGAGCAGTTCTTC. This codes for CASSLWREGSNEQFF.

This chain links TRBV11-2 with TRBJ2-7, with 7 bases identical to TRBD1. The CDR3 loop spans 17 amino acids. V shed 3 bases, J shed 0 bases, and the junction held 11 bases outside the gene matches. CDR1 is SGHAT, CDR2 FQNNGV, per germline. The CDR3 reads CASSFTGVRGFSYEQYF. In DNA form, the CDR3 reads TGTGCCAGCAGCTTTACAGGGGTTCGGGGTTTCTCCTACGAGCAGTACTTC.